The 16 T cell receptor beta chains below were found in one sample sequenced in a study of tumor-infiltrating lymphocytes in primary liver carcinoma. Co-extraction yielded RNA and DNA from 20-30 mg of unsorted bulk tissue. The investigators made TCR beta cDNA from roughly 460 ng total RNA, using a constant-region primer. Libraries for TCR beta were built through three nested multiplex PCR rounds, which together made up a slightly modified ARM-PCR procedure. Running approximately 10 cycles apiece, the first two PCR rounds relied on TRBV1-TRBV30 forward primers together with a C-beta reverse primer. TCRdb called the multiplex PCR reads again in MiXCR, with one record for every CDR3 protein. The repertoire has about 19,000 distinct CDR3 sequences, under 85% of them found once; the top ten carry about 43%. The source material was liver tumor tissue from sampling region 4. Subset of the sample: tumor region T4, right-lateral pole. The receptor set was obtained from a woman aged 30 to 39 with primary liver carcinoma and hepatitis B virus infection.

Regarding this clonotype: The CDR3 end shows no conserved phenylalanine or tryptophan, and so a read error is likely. Written as DNA, the CDR3 is TGTGCCAGCTGTTTAGACAGGGGTGGTGGGACGCAGTATTAT. Protein sequence: CASCLDRGGGTQYY. The chain has TRBV28 and TRBJ2-3; 8 nucleotides match TRBD1. CDR3 length: 14 residues. The germline V gene has CDR1 MDHEN and CDR2 SYDVKM.

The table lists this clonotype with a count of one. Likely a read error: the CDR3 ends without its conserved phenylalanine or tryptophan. CDR3 in amino acids: CASNPRASGISGELFY. The DNA for the CDR3 is TGTGCCAGCAACCCACGGGCGAGCGGGATATCCGGGGAGCTGTTTTAT. The chain couples TRBV11-2 to TRBJ2-2; TRBD2 matches at 7 bases. The V and J ends lost 7 bases and 6 bases, in that order; junction bases with no gene match: 14. Germline V gene lookup returns CDR1 SGHAT and CDR2 FQNNGV. This CDR3 is built from 16 residues.

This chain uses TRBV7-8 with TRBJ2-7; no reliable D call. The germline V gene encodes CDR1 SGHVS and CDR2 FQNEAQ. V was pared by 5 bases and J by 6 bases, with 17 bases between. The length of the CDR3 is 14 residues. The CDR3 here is CASSVLLSSPEQYF. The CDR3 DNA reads TGTGCCAGCAGCGTCCTCCTGTCGTCGCCCGAGCAGTACTTC.

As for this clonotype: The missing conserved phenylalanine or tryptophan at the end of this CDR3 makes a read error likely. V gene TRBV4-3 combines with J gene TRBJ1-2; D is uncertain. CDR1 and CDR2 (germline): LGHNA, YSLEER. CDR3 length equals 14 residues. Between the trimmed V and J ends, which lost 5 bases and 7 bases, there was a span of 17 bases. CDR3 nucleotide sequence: TGCGCCAGCAGCACTGAGTTGGAGATCTTTGGCTACACCTTA. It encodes CASSTELEIFGYTL.

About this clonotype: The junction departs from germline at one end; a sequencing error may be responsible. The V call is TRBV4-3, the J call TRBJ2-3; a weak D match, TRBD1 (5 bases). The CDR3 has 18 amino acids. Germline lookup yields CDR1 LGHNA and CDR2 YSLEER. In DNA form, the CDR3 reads TGCGCCGGCAGTCAGTCGGTCTGGCAGGGTGATCCCGATGATACGCAGTATTTT. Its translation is CAGSQSVWQGDPDDTQYF.

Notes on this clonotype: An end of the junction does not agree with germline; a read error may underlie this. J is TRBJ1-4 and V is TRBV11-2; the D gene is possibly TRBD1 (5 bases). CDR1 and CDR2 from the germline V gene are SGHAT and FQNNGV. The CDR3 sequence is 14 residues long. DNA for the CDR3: TGTGCCTGCAGCTTAGAGGTTGGGGACGAAAAACTATTTTTT. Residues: CACSLEVGDEKLFF.

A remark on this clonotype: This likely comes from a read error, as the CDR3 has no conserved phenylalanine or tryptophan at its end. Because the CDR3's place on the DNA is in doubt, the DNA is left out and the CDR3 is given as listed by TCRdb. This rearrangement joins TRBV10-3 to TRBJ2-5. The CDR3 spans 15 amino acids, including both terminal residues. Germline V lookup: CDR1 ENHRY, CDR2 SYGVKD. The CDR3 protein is CATSESATRQETRYL.

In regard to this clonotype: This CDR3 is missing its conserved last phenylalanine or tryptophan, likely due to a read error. The CDR3 DNA follows: TGCAGCGTTCTCTATGGACAGACGAAACACAATGAGCAGTTCCTC. It translates to CSVLYGQTKHNEQFL. The V gene is TRBV29-1, the J gene TRBJ2-1; possible D gene TRBD1, 6 bases. The V gene's germline CDR1 is SQVTM and CDR2 ANQGSEA. The CDR3 has 15 amino acids. Trimming cost V 5 bases and J 5 bases, with 19 bases left between them.

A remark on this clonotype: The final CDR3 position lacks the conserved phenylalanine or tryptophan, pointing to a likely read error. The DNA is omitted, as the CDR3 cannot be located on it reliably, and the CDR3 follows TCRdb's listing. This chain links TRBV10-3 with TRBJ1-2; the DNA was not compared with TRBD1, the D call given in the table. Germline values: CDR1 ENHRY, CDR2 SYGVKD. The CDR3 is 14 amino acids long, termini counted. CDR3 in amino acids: CAINRGNVESGYIL.

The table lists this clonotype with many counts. For the CDR3, the DNA is TGTGCCAGCAGCCAATCCCATAATTCACCCCTCCACTTT. Translating gives CASSQSHNSPLHF. The chain has TRBV16 and TRBJ1-6; no firm D call. The CDR3 loop spans 13 amino acids. Germline assignment: CDR1 KGHSY and CDR2 FQNENV. Trimming took 0 bases from V and 5 from J, leaving 2 bases between them.

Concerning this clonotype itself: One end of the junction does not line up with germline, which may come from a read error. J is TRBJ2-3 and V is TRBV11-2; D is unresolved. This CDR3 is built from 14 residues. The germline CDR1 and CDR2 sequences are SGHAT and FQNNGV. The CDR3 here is CTSSPRTRTDTQYF. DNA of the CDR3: TGTACCAGCAGCCCACGAACTCGCACAGATACGCAGTATTTT.

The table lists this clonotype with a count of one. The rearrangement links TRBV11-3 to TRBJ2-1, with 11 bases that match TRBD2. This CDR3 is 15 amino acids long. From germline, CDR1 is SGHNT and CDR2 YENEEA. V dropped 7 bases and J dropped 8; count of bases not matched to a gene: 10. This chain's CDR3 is CASTRVAGGRYEQFF. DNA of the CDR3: TGTGCCAGCACCCGAGTAGCGGGGGGGAGGTATGAGCAGTTCTTC.

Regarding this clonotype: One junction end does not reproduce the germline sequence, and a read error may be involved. CDR3 DNA: TGTGCCAGCAGCTTCCAGACGGGACAGCAGTATTTC. This translates into CASSFQTGQQYF. This chain uses TRBV5-5 with TRBJ2-4; TRBD1 matches at 7 bases. Germline CDR1 and CDR2: SGHKS and YYEKEE (reference sequence). This CDR3 is 12 amino acids long.

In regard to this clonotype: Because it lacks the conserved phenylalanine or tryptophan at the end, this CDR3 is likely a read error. The DNA of the CDR3 is TGTGCCTGCAGCTTGGTTGGGAGATCCTACGAGCAGTACCTC. Amino acids: CACSLVGRSYEQYL. The rearrangement links TRBV5-6 to TRBJ2-7; a weak D match, TRBD2 (5 bases). This CDR3 has 14 amino acids. Germline loops: CDR1 SGHDT, CDR2 YYEEEE.

CDR3 bases: TGTGCCATCAGTGAGTCAAGGGGTCCCGGGGAGCTGTTTTTT. This sequence encodes CAISESRGPGELFF. The rearrangement links TRBV10-3 to TRBJ2-2, with a possible D match to TRBD1 (5 bases). The CDR3 has 14 residues. Per germline, CDR1 ENHRY and CDR2 SYGVKD. Trimming left V 0 bases short and J 6 bases short, with 8 bases between.

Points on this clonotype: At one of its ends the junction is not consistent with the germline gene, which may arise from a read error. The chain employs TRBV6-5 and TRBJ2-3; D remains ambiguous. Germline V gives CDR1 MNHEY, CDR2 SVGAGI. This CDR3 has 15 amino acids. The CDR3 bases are TGTGCCAGCAGTTGCTCATACGGCGGCACAGATAAGCAGTATTTT. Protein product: CASSCSYGGTDKQYF.